This paragraph covers one T cell receptor beta chain sequence. This CDR3 comprises 15 residues. V shed 3 bases and J 5 bases; nucleotides not matched to a gene: 7. Germline assignment: CDR1 SGHRS and CDR2 YFSETQ. The entry originates in a study of blood T cell repertoires in COVID-19. TCRdb's table, derived via immunoSEQ multiplex PCR, lists solely in-frame clones and lacks some. Counted here are some 180,000 clones, about 80% occurring once; the ten biggest clones make up about 5.5%. Specimen: PBMCs or T cells enriched from blood (not recorded which). This chain connects TRBV5-1 to TRBJ1-1; 10 bases match TRBD1. The source is an older woman with acute COVID-19. In DNA, the CDR3 is TGCGCCAGCAGCTCGGATGACAGGGGGCGAACTGAAGCTTTCTTT. Amino acid sequence: CASSSDDRGRTEAFF.